This entry concerns a single TCR beta chain. This specimen comes from a study of OX40 agonist ivuxolimab in advanced cancers. For the study at large: Three patients showed partial responses: one hepatocellular carcinoma and two cutaneous melanoma cases.

Using immunoSEQ multiplex PCR, the repertoire was profiled, and TCRdb retains in-frame clones only, with some absent. The sample records some 96,000 clones, approximately 90% being singletons. The junction had 11 bases not matched to a gene; V was cut back by 5 bases and J by 3 bases. Per germline, CDR1 PRHDT and CDR2 FYEKMQ (reference sequence). The CDR3 runs 17 residues. Prior autoimmune disease or systemic immunosuppression barred patients. The V call is TRBV13, the J call TRBJ2-1; 9 bases match TRBD2. This sequence originates from an adult with an advanced solid tumor such as melanoma, head and neck, liver or kidney cancer. This sample comprised CD4+ or CD8+ T cells sorted from blood, obtained in a trial of the OX40 agonist ivuxolimab. CDR3 bases: TGTGCCAGCAGCCTACCCTCACTAGCGGGCGGCTACAATGAGCAGTTCTTC. This codes for CASSLPSLAGGYNEQFF. The variable domain in full, completed from reference TRBV13 and TRBJ2-1, reads AAGVIQSPRHLIKEKRETATLKCYPIPRHDTVYWYQQGPGQDPQFLISFYEKMQSDKGSIPDRFSAQQFSDYHSELNMSSLELGDSALYFCASSLPSLAGGYNEQFFGPGTRLTVL.